The clone carrying this T cell receptor (beta chain) was counted at least ten times. The target antigen is unknown. The entry originates in a study of T cells in Graves' hyperthyroidism and ophthalmopathy. Whole-study findings and limits: Most thyroid clonotypes expanded above 0.001 were also detected in blood.

Absence of ophthalmopathy progression within 18 months defined stable Graves' hyperthyroidism. The diagnoses drew upon clinical symptoms, serum thyroxine and TRAb, thyroid ultrasound and orbital computed tomography. The PBMCs studied were ones that came from roughly 11 ml fresh peripheral blood. The CDR3 totals 13 residues. Germline V gene sequence: CDR1 DFQATT, CDR2 SNEGSKA (reference sequence). Trimming left V 2 bases short and J 1 base short, with 8 bases between. From RNA transcripts, TCR beta CDR3 regions were amplified. A first-round RT-PCR of the TCR CDR3 used the HTBI primer set. In TCRdb, the multiplex PCR reads were re-called with MiXCR into one record per CDR3 protein. The profile shows about 500,000 distinct CDR3 sequences, 13% to 15% of them singletons.

The source is a woman aged 18-29 years with Graves' hyperthyroidism. Sequenced input: blood. The chain couples TRBV20-1 to TRBJ1-1; no clear D gene. The CDR3 DNA reads TGCAGTGCTAGACTCAGACAGAACACTGAAGCTTTCTTT. As protein: CSARLRQNTEAFF.